Following are 20 T cell receptor beta chains from one sample sequenced in a study of T cell responses to AZD1222 COVID-19 vaccine. TCRdb keeps only in-frame clones here, not all; method: immunoSEQ multiplex PCR. The table shows about 110,000 clones, with approximately 84% occurring only once. This specimen was peripheral blood, taken on day 0 of AZD1222 vaccination. The receptors were sampled from an adult in good health.

As to this clone: One junction end disagrees with the germline gene, perhaps due to a read error. This chain links TRBV28 with TRBJ2-3; TRBD2 might be the D (5 bases). The CDR3 is 13 residues long. Looked up from germline, CDR1 is MDHEN and CDR2 is SYDVKM. In DNA form, the CDR3 reads TGTGCCAACAGTTTGTCCGGGGTTCCGACGCAGTATTTT. This encodes CANSLSGVPTQYF.

The chain links TRBV7-2 to TRBJ2-5, with D unresolved. The CDR3 runs 13 residues. Germline V gene sequence: CDR1 SGHTA, CDR2 FQGNSA. Trimming shortened V by 1 base and J by 7 bases, and 10 bases separated the two germline ends. Here the CDR3 DNA reads TGTGCCAGCAGCTTAGAACTTTTTGGGACCCAGTACTTC. This encodes CASSLELFGTQYF. Supplemented by reference TRBV7-2 and TRBJ2-5, the full variable domain reads GAGVSQSPSNKVTEKGKDVELRCDPISGHTALYWYRQSLGQGLEFLIYFQGNSAPDKSGLPSDRFSAERTGGSVSTLTIQRTQQEDSAVYLCASSLELFGTQYFGPGTRLLVL.

The chain couples TRBV5-1 to TRBJ2-3; 8 bases map to TRBD2. CDR3 length: 15 amino acids. The J segment lost 0 bases and the V segment lost 7 bases, leaving 7 bases of the junction unmatched. Germline CDR1 reads SGHRS; CDR2 reads YFSETQ. The CDR3 loop is CASRGGSGSTDTQYF. The CDR3 DNA reads as TGCGCCAGCCGGGGGGGTAGCGGGAGCACAGATACGCAGTATTTT.

The rearrangement links TRBV13 to TRBJ2-3; the D gene could be TRBD1 or TRBD2 (5 bases each). The V end was cut by 1 base, the J end by 5 bases, with 10 bases between. The CDR3 runs to 14 residues. From germline, CDR1 is PRHDT and CDR2 FYEKMQ (reference sequence). The CDR3 coding sequence is TGTGCCAGCAGCTTAGAACAGGAGGTAGATACGCAGTATTTT. The encoded protein is CASSLEQEVDTQYF.

This sequence joins TRBV7-8 and TRBJ1-3, with D hard to call. V was shortened by 2 bases and J by 6 bases, with 14 bases between the two germline ends. The CDR3 loop spans 15 amino acids. Germline loops: CDR1 SGHVS, CDR2 FQNEAQ. CDR3 sequence reads: CASSLYMPAENTIYF. DNA of the CDR3: TGTGCCAGCAGCTTATATATGCCTGCGGAAAACACCATATATTTT.

The chain has TRBV6-4 and TRBJ2-5; 14 bases align to TRBD2. CDR1 is MRHNA, CDR2 SNTAGT, per germline. This CDR3 region has 16 residues. V trimming: 5 bases; J trimming: 2 bases; junction bases outside the gene matches: 4. The CDR3 here is CASSPGLAGGQETQYF. The CDR3 nucleotides are TGTGCCAGCAGTCCCGGACTAGCGGGGGGACAAGAGACCCAGTACTTC.

The V gene is TRBV2, the J gene TRBJ1-3, with unresolved D. V shed 6 bases and J shed 3 bases, with 9 bases lying between them. CDR3 size: 13 residues. Germline CDR1 is SNHLY and CDR2 is FYNNEI. CDR3 bases: TGTGCCAGCAGGGACGGGAATGGAAACACCATATATTTT. This translates into CASRDGNGNTIYF.

This chain joins TRBV11-1 and TRBJ1-5, with a weak D call TRBD1 (5 bases). The germline V and J ends were trimmed by 5 bases and 6 bases, with 14 bases remaining between them. Germline CDR1 SGHAT, CDR2 FQDESV (reference sequence). This CDR3 spans 14 amino acids. The CDR3: CASSRGGVGQPQHF. The CDR3 DNA reads TGTGCCAGCAGCCGAGGAGGGGTAGGTCAGCCCCAGCATTTT.

CDR3: CASSLESGIYEQYF. In DNA form, the CDR3 reads TGTGCCAGCAGTTTGGAGTCGGGGATCTACGAGCAGTACTTC. The gene calls are TRBV28 and TRBJ2-7; a weak D match, TRBD2 (5 bases). Germline CDR1 is MDHEN and CDR2 is SYDVKM. The CDR3 is 14 amino acids. V lost 3 bases to trimming and J lost 3 bases, with 12 bases between them.

The CDR3 sequence: CSVVGDRGWETQYF. The CDR3 DNA reads TGCAGCGTTGTTGGGGACAGGGGGTGGGAGACCCAGTACTTC. The V call is TRBV29-1, the J call TRBJ2-5, with TRBD1 matching over 11 bases. This CDR3 has 14 amino acids. CDR1 SQVTM and CDR2 ANQGSEA come from the germline V gene. The trim removed 4 bases at V and 5 bases at J, leaving 6 bases unmatched.

The rearrangement uses TRBV5-5 and TRBJ2-7; D is possibly TRBD2 (6 bases). Trimming took 0 bases from V and 0 from J, leaving 10 bases between them. This CDR3 has 15 residues. Per the germline V gene, CDR1 is SGHKS and CDR2 is YYEKEE (reference sequence). CDR3: CASSLGLAVSYEQYF. The CDR3 bases are TGTGCCAGCAGCTTGGGATTAGCGGTCTCCTACGAGCAGTACTTC.

J is TRBJ2-1 and V is TRBV5-1, with unresolved D. Trimming pared 0 bases from V and 2 bases from J, leaving 12 bases between. The CDR3 contains 16 residues. Germline V gene lookup returns CDR1 SGHRS and CDR2 YFSETQ. CDR3 in amino acids: CASSLVTDTPYNEQFF. The CDR3 bases are TGCGCCAGCAGCTTGGTGACGGATACCCCCTACAATGAGCAGTTCTTC.

The genes are TRBV9 and TRBJ2-1, with D perhaps matching TRBD1 (5 bases). V dropped 4 bases and J dropped 10 bases, with 18 bases sitting between them. Germline V gene lookup returns CDR1 SGDLS and CDR2 YYNGEE. The CDR3 is 14 residues long. This CDR3 is CASSPRPQGEEQFF. Written as DNA, the CDR3 is TGTGCCAGCAGCCCCCGCCCCCAGGGTGAGGAGCAGTTCTTC.

This chain connects TRBV7-2 to TRBJ2-7; no clear D. CDR3 length equals 13 residues. Germline V lookup: CDR1 SGHTA, CDR2 FQGNSA. Trimming stripped 1 base from V and 5 bases from J, with 9 bases between. The CDR3 loop reads CASSLVFRDEQYF. In DNA form, the CDR3 reads TGTGCCAGCAGCTTAGTATTCAGAGACGAGCAGTACTTC.

The J gene is TRBJ2-1, the V gene TRBV7-9, with 11 bases aligning to TRBD2. This CDR3 contains 15 residues. V gave up 5 bases and J gave up 7 bases; unmatched junction bases: 7. Germline V gene sequence: CDR1 SEHNR, CDR2 FQNEAQ (reference sequence). The CDR3 is CASSQLAGGVNEQFF. DNA for the CDR3: TGTGCCAGCAGCCAGCTAGCGGGAGGAGTAAATGAGCAGTTCTTC.

The chain uses TRBV5-1 and TRBJ2-5; no reliable D call. This CDR3 region has 11 residues. The germline V gene encodes CDR1 SGHRS and CDR2 YFSETQ. V was pared by 5 bases and J by 4 bases, with 6 bases between. The CDR3 DNA sequence: TGCGCCAGCAGTTCGTTAGAGACCCAGTACTTC. This sequence encodes CASSSLETQYF.

V gene TRBV13 combines with J gene TRBJ2-7; tentative D call: TRBD2 (7 bases). The length of the CDR3 is 15 residues. With 5 bases removed from V and 4 bases from J, the gap between germline ends came to 18 bases. The germline V gene encodes CDR1 PRHDT and CDR2 FYEKMQ (reference sequence). Here the CDR3 DNA reads TGTGCCAGCAGCCCCCCCCGGGGGGCTAGTTACGAGCAGTACTTC. Translating gives CASSPPRGASYEQYF. Supplemented by reference TRBV13 and TRBJ2-7, the full variable domain reads AAGVIQSPRHLIKEKRETATLKCYPIPRHDTVYWYQQGPGQDPQFLISFYEKMQSDKGSIPDRFSAQQFSDYHSELNMSSLELGDSALYFCASSPPRGASYEQYFGPGTRLTVT.

This clone was seen just once. The rearrangement joins TRBV15 to TRBJ1-2; D is undetermined. From germline, CDR1 is LNHNV and CDR2 YYDKDF (reference sequence). The V end was cut by 0 bases, the J end by 7 bases, with 27 bases between. This CDR3 is built from 19 residues. This CDR3 reads CATSRDYSTQETREAGYTF. Written as DNA, the CDR3 is TGTGCCACCAGCAGAGATTACAGTACCCAGGAGACACGGGAGGCTGGCTACACCTTC.

This clone was seen only a few times. The chain employs TRBV2 and TRBJ1-2, with 9 positions matching TRBD1. Germline CDR1 is SNHLY and CDR2 is FYNNEI. V lost 6 bases and J lost 4; bases outside the gene matches: 6. This CDR3 spans 14 amino acids. The CDR3 nucleotides read TGTGCCAGCAGCGTAGGGACAGGGTCCTATGGCTACACCTTC. This codes for CASSVGTGSYGYTF.

This clone was seen a few times. This rearrangement joins TRBV24-1 to TRBJ1-2; TRBD1 aligns across 11 bases. Germline CDR1 and CDR2: KGHDR and SFDVKD. This CDR3 comprises 16 residues. J lost 5 bases, V lost 0 bases, and 4 bases had no gene match. The chain's CDR3 is CATSDLTGQGVYGYTF. DNA of the CDR3: TGTGCCACCAGTGATTTGACGGGACAGGGGGTTTATGGCTACACCTTC.